Below are 29 T cell receptor beta chains sequenced from a single sample in a study of cytomegalovirus exposure and HLA in healthy donors. The PCR ran on 60 Vbeta and 13 Jbeta primers. TCRdb's table, derived via immunoSEQ multiplex PCR, lists solely in-frame clones and lacks some. The repertoire includes about 190,000 clones, roughly 80% of them detected once, and approximately 3.1% sits in the top ten. The sample was PBMCs. The receptors come from a woman aged 30 to 39 in good health and CMV-seropositive.

Remarks on this clone: A junction end diverges from the germline sequence, so it may reflect a read error. The rearrangement uses TRBV7-9 and TRBJ1-2, with 10 bases lining up with TRBD1. Germline loops: CDR1 SEHNR, CDR2 FQNEAQ (reference sequence). This CDR3 region has 16 residues. The CDR3 DNA sequence: TGTTCCAGCAGCTTCCAACGACAGGGGGCAGACTATGGCTACACCTTC. Translated, it gives CSSSFQRQGADYGYTF.

This clone appeared a single time. V usage is TRBV28 and J usage is TRBJ1-1, with 7 positions matching TRBD1. V was pared by 6 bases and J by 10 bases, with 11 bases of the junction left unmatched. Germline V gene sequence: CDR1 MDHEN, CDR2 SYDVKM. The CDR3 is made up of 13 amino acids. The CDR3 sequence: CASRDRFSPGAFF. DNA for the CDR3: TGTGCCAGCAGGGACAGGTTCTCCCCAGGAGCTTTCTTT.

In this sample, this clone turned up a few times. The genes are TRBV13 and TRBJ2-5; 7 nucleotides align to TRBD1. J lost 1 base, V lost 7 bases, and 9 bases had no gene match. Germline values: CDR1 PRHDT, CDR2 FYEKMQ (reference sequence). CDR3 length: 15 residues. The CDR3 region is CASTSKGASQETQYF. CDR3 DNA: TGTGCCAGCACCAGCAAGGGGGCATCCCAAGAGACCCAGTACTTC.

The chain combines TRBV2 with TRBJ2-1, with 7 bases lining up with TRBD2. The CDR3 contains 16 residues. Trimming took 1 base from V and 3 from J; bases not matched to a gene: 6. CDR1 and CDR2 from the germline V gene are SNHLY and FYNNEI. CDR3 region: CASSEVRLAVYNEQFF. CDR3 nucleotide sequence: TGTGCCAGCAGTGAAGTGCGGCTAGCGGTCTACAATGAGCAGTTCTTC.

The V gene is TRBV28, the J gene TRBJ1-1; D not resolved. The CDR3 totals 12 residues. Germline assignment: CDR1 MDHEN and CDR2 SYDVKM. Trimming cost V 3 bases and J 3 bases, with 5 bases left between them. The CDR3 region is CASSFSDTEAFF. In nucleotides, the CDR3 is TGTGCCAGCAGTTTCTCAGACACTGAAGCTTTCTTT.

The V gene is TRBV6-1, the J gene TRBJ2-3, with 9 bases fitting TRBD2. Unmatched junction bases numbered 7, after V lost 4 bases and J lost 5 bases. Germline assignment: CDR1 MNHNS and CDR2 SASEGT. This CDR3 region has 15 residues. The CDR3 bases are TGTGCCAGCAGTGTGGCGGGAGGGCCCAGAGATACGCAGTATTTT. Protein product: CASSVAGGPRDTQYF.

This clone was seen a few times. The chain joins TRBV11-2 to TRBJ2-5, with 7 bases lining up with TRBD2. CDR3 length: 13 residues. The junction had 7 bases not matched to a gene; V was cut back by 1 base and J by 11 bases. Germline lookup yields CDR1 SGHAT and CDR2 FQNNGV. The CDR3 reads CASSLVVAGEQYF. Here the CDR3 DNA reads TGTGCCAGCAGCTTAGTGGTAGCGGGTGAGCAGTACTTC.

The genes are TRBV27 and TRBJ1-2, with TRBD1 matching over 10 bases. V gave up 3 bases and J gave up 5 bases; unmatched junction bases: 6. The CDR3 spans 15 residues. Germline V gene data show CDR1 as MNHEY and CDR2 as SMNVEV (reference sequence). The CDR3 sequence is CASSFSPGQGYGYTF. The CDR3 DNA reads TGTGCCAGCAGTTTTTCCCCGGGACAGGGGTATGGCTACACCTTC.

This clone was detected a few times. V and J are TRBV9 and TRBJ2-7; D gene ambiguous. This CDR3 spans 13 amino acids. V gave up 0 bases and J gave up 3 bases, with 7 bases separating them. In germline, CDR1 is SGDLS, CDR2 YYNGEE. The CDR3 DNA sequence: TGTGCCAGCAGCGTAGGAGGAATCTACGAGCAGTACTTC. This sequence encodes CASSVGGIYEQYF.

The V and J genes are TRBV28 and TRBJ2-1, with a tentative D call TRBD2 (5 bases). The CDR3 is 15 amino acids. Trimming took off 6 bases at V and 2 bases at J, with 14 bases between the two ends. Germline values: CDR1 MDHEN, CDR2 SYDVKM. CDR3 bases: TGTGCCAGCAGGGGGAGCCACGGAGCCTACAATGAGCAGTTCTTC. This codes for CASRGSHGAYNEQFF.

The CDR3 spells CASSKGCRSRQGVVNTEAFF. The CDR3 DNA follows: TGTGCCAGCAGCAAAGGGTGTAGGAGCAGACAGGGGGTAGTGAACACTGAAGCTTTCTTT. The chain uses TRBV21-1 and TRBJ1-1; the D call TRBD1 from the table was never checked on the DNA. TRBV21-1 is noted as a pseudogene. This CDR3 spans 20 amino acids.

The chain links TRBV18 to TRBJ2-5; the D gene is possibly TRBD2 (5 bases). CDR3 size: 12 residues. Germline assignment: CDR1 KGHSH and CDR2 LQKENI. V was pared by 2 bases and J by 5 bases, with 6 bases between. The CDR3 reads CASSPRGETQYF. The CDR3, as DNA: TGTGCCAGCTCACCAAGAGGGGAGACCCAGTACTTC.

The chain couples TRBV6-1 to TRBJ1-1; 7 bases fit TRBD1. Germline values: CDR1 MNHNS, CDR2 SASEGT. CDR3 length equals 13 residues. V lost 8 bases and J lost 2; bases outside the gene matches: 5. The CDR3 sequence is CASGDSFNTEAFF. Here the CDR3 DNA reads TGTGCCAGCGGGGACAGCTTTAACACTGAAGCTTTCTTT.

This clone was detected once. The rearrangement uses TRBV7-9 and TRBJ2-1, with 7 bases that match TRBD2. V lost 2 bases to trimming and J lost 5 bases; unmatched junction nucleotides: 12. The CDR3 extends over 17 amino acids. Germline-derived CDR1 and CDR2 are SEHNR and FQNEAQ (reference sequence). This CDR3 reads CASSLNSGGLGDNEQFF. The CDR3, as DNA: TGTGCCAGCAGCTTAAATTCGGGAGGATTAGGGGACAATGAGCAGTTCTTC.

For this clone: Since the CDR3 does not end with the conserved phenylalanine or tryptophan, this likely comes from a read error. Because the CDR3's place on the DNA is in doubt, the DNA is left out and the CDR3 is given as listed by TCRdb. The chain uses TRBV7-5 and TRBJ2-7; the DNA was not compared with TRBD1, the D call given in the table. TRBV7-5 is deemed a pseudogene. Ends included, the CDR3 has 10 residues. The CDR3 here is CARSLGRGRI.

V gene TRBV6-6 combines with J gene TRBJ2-1; D unclear. Between the trimmed V and J ends, which lost 2 bases and 10 bases, there was a span of 6 bases. Germline CDR1 and CDR2: MNHNY and SVGAGI (reference sequence). The CDR3 covers 11 residues. The CDR3 spells CASSYDQEQFF. Written as DNA, the CDR3 is TGTGCCAGCAGTTACGATCAGGAGCAGTTCTTC.

The genes are TRBV9 and TRBJ1-3, with TRBD1 as a possible D gene (5 bases). The ends were cut back, 1 base at V and 1 base at J, with 12 bases in the middle. CDR3 length: 16 amino acids. Per germline, CDR1 SGDLS and CDR2 YYNGEE. CDR3 bases: TGTGCCAGCAGCGTAAGGACACAACTTTCTGGAAACACCATATATTTT. This sequence encodes CASSVRTQLSGNTIYF.

This chain links TRBV11-2 with TRBJ2-3, with 8 bases that match TRBD1. CDR1 is SGHAT and CDR2 is FQNNGV in the germline V gene. Losses at the gene ends were 5 bases for V and 1 base for J; bases not matched to a gene: 5. This CDR3 region has 15 residues. DNA for the CDR3: TGTGCCAGCAGCCTCGACAGGGGCCGCACAGATACGCAGTATTTT. Its translation: CASSLDRGRTDTQYF.

The V gene is TRBV6-5, the J gene TRBJ2-1, with a weak D call TRBD2 (6 bases). Between the trimmed V and J ends, which lost 6 bases and 6 bases, there was a span of 12 bases. Germline loops: CDR1 MNHEY, CDR2 SVGAGI. CDR3 length: 13 amino acids. CDR3 nucleotides: TGTGCCAGCAGCCGGGACTCCGGCAATGAGCAGTTCTTC. Its translation: CASSRDSGNEQFF.

The J gene is TRBJ2-3, the V gene TRBV7-9; TRBD2 aligns across 9 bases. CDR1 and CDR2 (germline): SEHNR, FQNEAQ (reference sequence). The CDR3 is 12 amino acids. The CDR3 DNA sequence: TGTGGTGGCGGGAGGGATACAGATACGCAGTATTTT. The encoded protein is CGGGRDTDTQYF.

The rearrangement links TRBV5-1 to TRBJ2-3; tentatively, D is TRBD1 (5 bases). The CDR3 has 15 amino acids. The ends were cut back, 0 bases at V and 0 bases at J, with 8 bases in the middle. Germline assignment: CDR1 SGHRS and CDR2 YFSETQ. The CDR3 spells CASSLVQASTDTQYF. CDR3 nucleotide sequence: TGCGCCAGCAGCTTGGTACAGGCTAGCACAGATACGCAGTATTTT.

To note about this clone: Relative to the germline gene, one junction end is altered; a read error may explain this. The CDR3 DNA reads as TGTTCCAGCAGCTTAGCGGGAGAGAGCACTGAAGCTTTCTTT. It codes for CSSSLAGESTEAFF. This chain connects TRBV7-9 to TRBJ1-1, with D uncertain. Looked up from germline, CDR1 is SEHNR and CDR2 is FQNEAQ (reference sequence). The length of the CDR3 is 14 residues.

The chain employs TRBV6-5 and TRBJ1-5; D is undetermined. The CDR3 loop spans 13 amino acids. CDR1 and CDR2 from the germline V gene are MNHEY and SVGAGI. Trimming pared 6 bases from V and 3 bases from J, leaving 9 bases between. CDR3 nucleotides: TGTGCCAGCAGCTCCTCGTCCAATCAGCCCCAGCATTTT. Translated: CASSSSSNQPQHF.

The CDR3 is CASSLDGRERGYGYTF. In DNA form, the CDR3 reads TGTGCCAGCAGCTTAGATGGGAGGGAGAGGGGGTATGGCTACACCTTC. J is TRBJ1-2 and V is TRBV11-2; perhaps TRBD1 as D (6 bases). Germline V gene lookup returns CDR1 SGHAT and CDR2 FQNNGV. The CDR3 contains 16 residues. Trimming shortened V by 0 bases and J by 5 bases, and 16 bases separated the two germline ends.

The V gene is TRBV4-1, the J gene TRBJ2-7, with a possible D match to TRBD1 (5 bases). The CDR3 runs 14 residues. Trimming pared 3 bases from V and 3 bases from J, leaving 12 bases between. The germline V gene encodes CDR1 MGHRA and CDR2 YSYEKL. CDR3 sequence: CASSHSDSSYEQYF. In DNA form, the CDR3 reads TGCGCCAGCAGCCACTCAGACAGCAGCTACGAGCAGTACTTC.

This chain links TRBV2 with TRBJ1-5, with D possibly being TRBD1 (5 bases). The V gene's germline CDR1 is SNHLY and CDR2 FYNNEI. There are 14 residues in the CDR3. The V and J ends lost 6 bases and 2 bases respectively, with 11 bases between them. CDR3 DNA: TGTGCCAGCAGCAGTACAGGTGGCAATCAGCCCCAGCATTTT. Protein product: CASSSTGGNQPQHF.

The chain uses TRBV9 and TRBJ2-1; D is possibly TRBD2 (6 bases). V dropped 0 bases and J dropped 1 base, with 14 bases sitting between them. The CDR3 contains 17 residues. Germline V gene sequence: CDR1 SGDLS, CDR2 YYNGEE. The CDR3 nucleotides read TGTGCCAGCAGCGTAGCTGGAAAGCGGGTTTCCTACAATGAGCAGTTCTTC. Encoded protein: CASSVAGKRVSYNEQFF.

J is TRBJ2-3 and V is TRBV5-5; 11 bases line up with TRBD2. J lost 1 base, V lost 2 bases, and 3 bases had no gene match. The CDR3 covers 16 residues. Germline lookup yields CDR1 SGHKS and CDR2 YYEKEE (reference sequence). CDR3 protein: CASSFGTSGGTDTQYF. The DNA of the CDR3 is TGTGCCAGCAGCTTCGGGACTAGCGGAGGCACAGATACGCAGTATTTT.

The chain joins TRBV6-5 to TRBJ1-1, with D possibly being TRBD1 (6 bases). The CDR3 is made up of 14 amino acids. Between the trimmed V and J ends, which lost 2 bases and 3 bases, there was a span of 10 bases. Germline-derived CDR1 and CDR2 are MNHEY and SVGAGI. CDR3 bases: TGTGCCAGCAGTTACGGGGGCAGCTACACTGAAGCTTTCTTT. Translation: CASSYGGSYTEAFF.